A few counts support the clone carrying this TCR beta chain. These data originate in a study of identical twins. TCRdb re-derived calls from the 5' RACE reads in MiXCR, one entry per CDR3 protein. The sample carries around 370,000 distinct CDR3 sequences, roughly 9% recorded once. The donors were all healthy and Caucasian. The CDR3 totals 13 residues. The germline V gene has CDR1 SGHRS and CDR2 YFSETQ. V was pared by 1 base and J by 5 bases, with 9 bases between. The chain uses TRBV5-1 and TRBJ1-2; D unresolved. Source material: naive T cells sorted from blood. The receptor was derived from a woman aged 45-60 years in good health. Here the CDR3 DNA reads TGCGCCAGCAGCTTGTTCAGCTCTTATGGCTACACCTTC. It is translated as CASSLFSSYGYTF. Looking up the rest from reference TRBV5-1 and TRBJ1-2 gives the full variable domain: KAGVTQTPRYLIKTRGQQVTLSCSPISGHRSVSWYQQTPGQGLQFLFEYFSETQRNKGNFPGRFSGRQFSNSRSEMNVSTLELGDSALYLCASSLFSSYGYTFGSGTRLTVV.